This section outlines one T cell receptor (beta chain) sequence together with its context. These data are taken from a study of cytomegalovirus exposure and HLA in healthy donors. PCR amplification relied on 60 Vbeta primers (plus 13 Jbeta primers). Measured with immunoSEQ multiplex PCR; TCRdb has only the in-frame clones, and not every one. In total, the table holds 110,000 to 150,000 clones. CDR3 length: 14 amino acids. The V gene end was trimmed by 3 bases and the J gene end by 3 bases; junction bases not matched to a gene: 1. Germline V gene data show CDR1 as MGHRA and CDR2 as YSYEKL. The chain couples TRBV4-1 to TRBJ2-7, with 11 nucleotides matching TRBD2. Source material: PBMCs. This clonotype was obtained from a woman in her late teens or twenties in good health and CMV-seronegative. Written as DNA, the CDR3 is TGCGCCAGCAGCCATACTAGCGGGGGCTACGAGCAGTACTTC. Its translation: CASSHTSGGYEQYF.